This T cell receptor beta chain comes out of a study of T-cell reconstitution after alpha-beta-depleted transplantation in children. Study-wide results and caveats: Alpha-beta T cells about two months after transplant reportedly derived from several hundred expanded graft clones. A year had passed since transplant, and T-cell counts and diversity by then came mostly from newly produced T cells.

As it was prepared, the TCRbeta library received unique molecular identifiers. TCRdb independently ran MiXCR on the PCR reads; one entry per CDR3 protein. The sample consists of about 980,000 distinct CDR3 sequences, around 30% of them appearing once. To note about this clonotype: What it binds is not known.

The CDR3 has 13 amino acids. The germline V and J ends were trimmed by 6 bases and 3 bases, with 14 bases remaining between them. Germline loops: CDR1 DFQATT, CDR2 SNEGSKA (reference sequence). The chain is built from TRBV20-1 and TRBJ1-1; a weak D match, TRBD1 (5 bases). The source is a boy in the first two years of life who had a stem cell transplant for SCID, so the T cells may come from the graft donor. The source material was PBMCs, mostly from graft donor cells, sampled 360 days after TCRalphabeta/CD19-depleted stem cell transplant. CDR3 residues: CSAAAWGYTEAFF. The CDR3 bases are TGCAGTGCCGCGGCTTGGGGGTACACTGAAGCTTTCTTT.